The 25 T cell receptor beta chains given below trace back to one sample, sequenced in a study of blood T cell repertoires in COVID-19. Repertoires were generated with immunoSEQ multiplex PCR, while TCRdb's copy carries only in-frame clones and drops some. There are under 150,000 clones in the sample; about 85% occur only once, and approximately 3.6% lies in the top ten. What was sequenced was peripheral blood. The receptors derive from a man aged 35-49 years with acute or convalescent COVID-19.

V and J are TRBV6-5 and TRBJ2-5, with TRBD2 identical over 7 bases. J lost 2 bases, V lost 7 bases, and 4 bases had no gene match. This CDR3 region has 13 residues. The V gene's germline CDR1 is MNHEY and CDR2 SVGAGI. The CDR3 DNA sequence: TGTGCCAGCATCCCTAGCGGACAAGAGACCCAGTACTTC. This translates into CASIPSGQETQYF.

The rearrangement links TRBV27 to TRBJ1-2; maybe TRBD1 (6 bases). Germline CDR1 and CDR2: MNHEY and SMNVEV (reference sequence). The CDR3 totals 12 residues. V was clipped by 7 bases and J by 6 bases, with 12 bases between them. In DNA, the CDR3 is TGTGCCAGCACGGGGGGCGCGGATGGCTACACCTTC. It specifies CASTGGADGYTF.

The chain couples TRBV6-5 to TRBJ2-3; perhaps TRBD2 as D (6 bases). The CDR3 runs to 14 residues. Germline values: CDR1 MNHEY, CDR2 SVGAGI. V shed 5 bases and J shed 10 bases, with 19 bases lying between them. CDR3 nucleotide sequence: TGTGCCAGCAGTCCAACTTCGACTAGACGTGCGCAGTATTTT. Its translation is CASSPTSTRRAQYF.

The chain combines TRBV5-6 with TRBJ1-1; 8 nucleotides match TRBD1. This CDR3 has 13 residues. V was pared by 4 bases and J by 10 bases, with 9 bases of the junction left unmatched. Germline V gene lookup returns CDR1 SGHDT and CDR2 YYEEEE. CDR3 in DNA: TGTGCCAGCAGCCCGGCAGGGGGCTTACGAGCTTTCTTT. Protein product: CASSPAGGLRAFF. The full variable domain, completed using reference TRBV5-6 and TRBJ1-1, is DAGVTQSPTHLIKTRGQQVTLRCSPKSGHDTVSWYQQALGQGPQFIFQYYEEEERQRGNFPDRFSGHQFPNYSSELNVNALLLGDSALYLCASSPAGGLRAFFGQGTRLTVV.

The rearrangement joins TRBV18 to TRBJ2-3, with 12 bases identical to TRBD2. The V gene's germline CDR1 is KGHSH and CDR2 LQKENI. CDR3 length equals 14 residues. After removal of 3 bases from V and 6 bases from J, the junction contained 1 base not matched to a gene. The CDR3, as DNA: TGTGCCAGCTCACCCGGACTAGCGGGGGATACGCAGTATTTT. Its protein product is CASSPGLAGDTQYF.

The genes are TRBV9 and TRBJ1-2; 10 bases fit TRBD1. From germline, CDR1 is SGDLS and CDR2 YYNGEE. The CDR3 sequence is 16 residues long. V dropped 0 bases and J dropped 5; count of bases not matched to a gene: 7. DNA of the CDR3: TGTGCCAGCAGCGTAGTTTCTGACAGGGGGCGATATGGCTACACCTTC. Its translation: CASSVVSDRGRYGYTF.

V and J are TRBV5-5 and TRBJ1-1; 7 bases map to TRBD1. The CDR3 totals 16 residues. J gave up 3 bases and V 5 bases, and 13 bases lay outside the gene matches. Germline loops: CDR1 SGHKS, CDR2 YYEKEE (reference sequence). The CDR3 sequence: CASSTPSGQVDTEAFF. CDR3 coding DNA: TGTGCCAGCAGTACCCCTTCCGGACAGGTGGACACTGAAGCTTTCTTT.

This chain uses TRBV7-9 with TRBJ2-1, with a weak D call TRBD2 (6 bases). The germline V gene encodes CDR1 SEHNR and CDR2 FQNEAQ (reference sequence). This CDR3 has 16 residues. The ends were cut back, 2 bases at V and 3 bases at J, with 14 bases in the middle. CDR3 region: CASSLKTSISYNEQFF. In DNA, the CDR3 is TGTGCCAGCAGCTTAAAAACTAGCATTAGCTACAATGAGCAGTTCTTC. Filled out from reference TRBV7-9 and TRBJ2-1, the complete variable domain reads DTGVSQNPRHKITKRGQNVTFRCDPISEHNRLYWYRQTLGQGPEFLTYFQNEAQLEKSRLLSDRFSAERPKGSFSTLEIQRTEQGDSAMYLCASSLKTSISYNEQFFGPGTRLTVL.

The chain carries TRBV5-5 and TRBJ2-5; 10 bases align to TRBD1. The length of the CDR3 is 15 residues. From germline, CDR1 is SGHKS and CDR2 YYEKEE (reference sequence). The V and J ends lost 3 bases and 7 bases, in that order; junction bases with no gene match: 9. CDR3 amino acids: CASSSWTGGLGTQYF. CDR3 DNA: TGTGCCAGCAGCTCTTGGACAGGGGGATTAGGGACCCAGTACTTC.

This clone was seen only once. The gene calls are TRBV4-2 and TRBJ1-2, with a possible D match to TRBD1 (6 bases). V was trimmed by 1 base and J by 4 bases, leaving 10 bases between them. Germline V gene lookup returns CDR1 LGHNA and CDR2 YNFKEQ. CDR3 length: 14 amino acids. CDR3 loop: CASSQGTVIYGYTF. The CDR3 DNA sequence: TGTGCCAGCAGCCAAGGGACAGTAATCTATGGCTACACCTTC.

This chain joins TRBV25-1 and TRBJ2-7; possibly TRBD2 for D (6 bases). Per the germline V gene, CDR1 is MGHDK and CDR2 is SYGVNS. Trimming pared 6 bases from V and 6 bases from J, leaving 12 bases between. The CDR3 runs 12 residues. The CDR3, as DNA: TGTGCCAGCAGCCGACTAGTTGGCGAGCAGTACTTC. This codes for CASSRLVGEQYF.

The V and J genes are TRBV9 and TRBJ2-3; no definite D call. Per germline, CDR1 SGDLS and CDR2 YYNGEE. The CDR3 has 15 residues. V was cut by 1 base and J by 5 bases, with 14 bases left in between. This chain's CDR3 is CASSVSGEVGDTQYF. In DNA, the CDR3 is TGTGCCAGCAGCGTAAGTGGTGAGGTAGGAGATACGCAGTATTTT. Based on the CDR3 plus reference TRBV9 and TRBJ2-3, the full variable domain is DSGVTQTPKHLITATGQRVTLRCSPRSGDLSVYWYQQSLDQGLQFLIQYYNGEERAKGNILERFSAQQFPDLHSELNLSSLELGDSALYFCASSVSGEVGDTQYFGPGTRLTVL.

The rearrangement joins TRBV4-1 to TRBJ2-7; 9 nucleotides align to TRBD1. The germline V gene encodes CDR1 MGHRA and CDR2 YSYEKL. The ends lost 4 bases at V and 2 bases at J; junction bases unmatched: 6. The CDR3 extends over 15 amino acids. The CDR3 here is CASSPGTGSPYEQYF. CDR3 in DNA: TGCGCCAGCAGCCCTGGGACAGGGTCCCCCTACGAGCAGTACTTC.

This clone was seen a single time. Different DNA sequences within this sample yield the same CDR3. The chain recombines TRBV29-1 with TRBJ2-6, with D perhaps matching TRBD2 (6 bases). V was pared by 5 bases and J by 2 bases, with 7 bases between. The germline gives CDR1 SQVTM, CDR2 ANQGSEA. The CDR3 has 13 amino acids. The CDR3 DNA is TGCAGCGTTCGGGGGACTGGGGCCAACGTCCTGACTTTC. The encoded protein is CSVRGTGANVLTF.

This chain uses TRBV29-1 with TRBJ2-5; 8 bases line up with TRBD1. V was pared by 6 bases and J by 5 bases, with 5 bases of the junction left unmatched. The CDR3 totals 12 residues. Germline loops: CDR1 SQVTM, CDR2 ANQGSEA. The CDR3 bases are TGCAGCGTAGTATGGACAGGGGAGACCCAGTACTTC. Translating gives CSVVWTGETQYF.

The chain links TRBV5-4 to TRBJ1-4; D ambiguous. The CDR3 is 14 residues long. The germline V and J ends were trimmed by 4 bases and 5 bases, with 12 bases remaining between them. Germline values: CDR1 SGHNT, CDR2 YYREEE (reference sequence). CDR3 in amino acids: CASSTDPLNEKLFF. The CDR3 DNA is TGTGCCAGCAGCACCGACCCACTAAATGAAAAACTGTTTTTT.

The chain carries TRBV27 and TRBJ1-2; D is uncertain. Germline CDR1 and CDR2: MNHEY and SMNVEV (reference sequence). Trimming took off 6 bases at V and 5 bases at J, with 19 bases between the two ends. The CDR3 extends over 15 amino acids. CDR3 amino acids: CASSAAVGRKYGYTF. The CDR3 DNA reads as TGTGCCAGCAGCGCGGCGGTGGGGAGAAAGTATGGCTACACCTTC.

V is TRBV7-2 and J is TRBJ2-7; 10 bases match TRBD2. The germline V gene encodes CDR1 SGHTA and CDR2 FQGNSA. Germline trimming cut 4 bases from V and 4 bases from J; bases unmatched to any gene: 7. There are 15 residues in the CDR3. This CDR3 is CASSSGGGLAYEQYF. Written as DNA, the CDR3 is TGTGCCAGCAGCTCCGGAGGGGGACTAGCGTACGAGCAGTACTTC. The variable domain in full, completed from reference TRBV7-2 and TRBJ2-7, reads GAGVSQSPSNKVTEKGKDVELRCDPISGHTALYWYRQSLGQGLEFLIYFQGNSAPDKSGLPSDRFSAERTGGSVSTLTIQRTQQEDSAVYLCASSSGGGLAYEQYFGPGTRLTVT.

There are a few counts of this clone. The chain has TRBV4-1 and TRBJ2-7, with 11 bases fitting TRBD1. Germline lookup yields CDR1 MGHRA and CDR2 YSYEKL. With 4 bases clipped from V and 3 bases from J, the junction kept 5 bases outside the gene matches. The CDR3 totals 15 residues. This CDR3 is CASSRGTGGFYEQYF. The DNA of the CDR3 is TGCGCCAGCAGCCGCGGGACAGGGGGTTTCTACGAGCAGTACTTC.

This clone came up once. The chain has TRBV6-1 and TRBJ1-6; D not certain. The germline V and J ends were trimmed by 3 bases and 9 bases, with 12 bases remaining between them. Per germline, CDR1 MNHNS and CDR2 SASEGT. The CDR3 spans 14 residues. This CDR3 is CASSDRLAASPLHF. The CDR3 DNA is TGTGCCAGCAGTGACCGACTGGCGGCTTCACCCCTCCACTTT.

This clone came up a few times. The chain employs TRBV9 and TRBJ1-2; 9 bases are a match to TRBD1. Germline CDR1 SGDLS, CDR2 YYNGEE. The CDR3 spans 17 residues. The J segment lost 4 bases and the V segment lost 0 bases, leaving 10 bases of the junction unmatched. The CDR3, as DNA: TGTGCCAGCAGCGTAGACCCCGGGACAGGGATTGGCTATGGCTACACCTTC. Protein sequence: CASSVDPGTGIGYGYTF.

The chain couples TRBV20-1 to TRBJ1-2, with D unresolved. CDR1 is DFQATT, CDR2 SNEGSKA, per germline (reference sequence). This CDR3 spans 11 amino acids. The V and J ends lost 5 bases and 8 bases respectively, with 12 bases between them. The CDR3 reads CSAEVAGGYTF. The DNA for the CDR3 is TGCAGTGCTGAGGTGGCCGGCGGCTACACCTTC.

J is TRBJ2-3 and V is TRBV27; tentatively, D is TRBD1 (7 bases). Trimming took 2 bases from V and 6 from J, leaving 21 bases between them. The germline gives CDR1 MNHEY, CDR2 SMNVEV (reference sequence). The CDR3 runs to 17 residues. CDR3 in amino acids: CASSLIWAGGKSDTQYF. The CDR3 nucleotides read TGTGCCAGCAGTTTAATATGGGCAGGGGGGAAGTCGGATACGCAGTATTTT.

This chain uses TRBV15 with TRBJ2-7, with D unclear. CDR1 is LNHNV, CDR2 YYDKDF, per germline (reference sequence). The CDR3 loop spans 13 amino acids. V lost 0 bases to trimming and J lost 5 bases, with 8 bases between them. The CDR3 reads CATSRDLYNEQYF. In DNA form, the CDR3 reads TGTGCCACCAGCAGAGATCTCTATAACGAGCAGTACTTC. Full variable domain (missing parts from reference TRBV15 and TRBJ2-7): DAMVIQNPRYQVTQFGKPVTLSCSQTLNHNVMYWYQQKSSQAPKLLFHYYDKDFNNEADTPDNFQSRRPNTSFCFLDIRSPGLGDTAMYLCATSRDLYNEQYFGPGTRLTVT.

This clone has more than one count but fewer than ten. The chain combines TRBV18 with TRBJ2-7; TRBD2 matches at 13 bases. Germline V gives CDR1 KGHSH, CDR2 LQKENI. V shed 6 bases and J 7 bases; nucleotides not matched to a gene: 12. The length of the CDR3 is 16 residues. CDR3 residues: CASSGTSGVPSGEQYF. For the CDR3, the DNA is TGTGCCAGCTCCGGGACTAGCGGGGTCCCCTCAGGGGAGCAGTACTTC.